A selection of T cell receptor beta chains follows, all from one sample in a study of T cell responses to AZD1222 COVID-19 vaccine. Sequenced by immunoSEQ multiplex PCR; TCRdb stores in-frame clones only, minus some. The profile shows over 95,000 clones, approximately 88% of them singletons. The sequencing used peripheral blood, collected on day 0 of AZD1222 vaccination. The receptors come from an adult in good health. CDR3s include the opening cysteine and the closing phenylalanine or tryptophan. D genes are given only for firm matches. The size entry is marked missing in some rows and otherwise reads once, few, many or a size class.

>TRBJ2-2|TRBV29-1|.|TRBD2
TGCAGCGTTTACCTAAGTCCCGGGACTAGCGGGAGAGGCACCGGGGAGCTGTTTTTT
CSVYLSPGTSGRGTGELFF
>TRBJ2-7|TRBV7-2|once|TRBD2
TGTGCCAGCAGCTTCACTAGCGGGAACTACGAGCAGTACTTC
CASSFTSGNYEQYF
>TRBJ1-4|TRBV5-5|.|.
TGTGCCAGCAGCTTGGTAATTAATGAAAAACTGTTTTTT
CASSLVINEKLFF
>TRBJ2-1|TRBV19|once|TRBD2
TGTGCCAGTAGTCTAGCGGGGGGCTCCTACAATGAGCAGTTCTTC
CASSLAGGSYNEQFF
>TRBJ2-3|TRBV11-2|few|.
TGTGCCAGCAGCTTAGACTACTCTTACACAGATACGCAGTATTTT
CASSLDYSYTDTQYF
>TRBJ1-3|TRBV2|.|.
TGTGCCAGTTCCCAACAGGGCCGGACAACTGGAAACACCATATATTTT
CASSQQGRTTGNTIYF
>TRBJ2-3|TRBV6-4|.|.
TGTGCCAGCAGTGATGGGGGCGAAGCGTCAGATACGCAGTATTTT
CASSDGGEASDTQYF
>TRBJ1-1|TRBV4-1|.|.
TGCGCCAGCAGCCAAGATAGACATACGAACACTGAAGCTTTCTTT
CASSQDRHTNTEAFF
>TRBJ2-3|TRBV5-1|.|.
TGCGCCAGCAGCACAACGGGAGACATGGATACGCAGTATTTT
CASSTTGDMDTQYF
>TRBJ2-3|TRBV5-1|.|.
TGCGCCAGCAGATCCGGGGGGCAGACAGATACGCAGTATTTT
CASRSGGQTDTQYF
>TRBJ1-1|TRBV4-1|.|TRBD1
TGCGCCAGCAGCCACGGGACAGAGAACACTGAAGCTTTCTTT
CASSHGTENTEAFF
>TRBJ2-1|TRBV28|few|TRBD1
TGTGCCAGCCGTAGGGACAGATCCTACAATGAGCAGTTCTTC
CASRRDRSYNEQFF
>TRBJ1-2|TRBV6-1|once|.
TGTGCCAGCACCCATGAGGGGTTCGGCTATGGCTACACCTTC
CASTHEGFGYGYTF
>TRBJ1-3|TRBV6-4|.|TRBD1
TGTGCCAGCCCATATCATTTGACAGGGGGCTCCTCTGGAAACACCATATATTTT
CASPYHLTGGSSGNTIYF
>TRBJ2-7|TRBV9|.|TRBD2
TGTGCCAGCAGCGTAGGGGGCGGGAGGGCTTACGAGCAGTACTTC
CASSVGGGRAYEQYF
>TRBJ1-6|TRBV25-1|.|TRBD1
TGTGCCAGCACTCCGACAGGGTTTAACAATTCACCCCTCCACTTT
CASTPTGFNNSPLHF
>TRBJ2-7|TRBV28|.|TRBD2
TGTGCCAGCAGTTTACGGCTAGCGGGAGGAAGGATTTACGAGCAGTACTTC
CASSLRLAGGRIYEQYF
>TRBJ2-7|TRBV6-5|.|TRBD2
TGTGCCAGCAGTTACGATGTCACTAGCGGGGGTTACGAGCAGTACTTC
CASSYDVTSGGYEQYF
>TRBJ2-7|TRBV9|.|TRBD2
TGTGCCAGCAGCGTAGGGGCGGGAGGGCCCCCGGACGAGCAGTACTTC
CASSVGAGGPPDEQYF